This TCR beta chain was sequenced in a study of T cell changes during pregnancy in multiple sclerosis. This CDR3 spans 17 amino acids. Looked up from germline, CDR1 is GTSNPN and CDR2 is SVGIG (reference sequence). Trimming stripped 5 bases from V and 4 bases from J, with 21 bases between. Generated by immunoSEQ multiplex PCR, the TCRdb table keeps only in-frame clones and is missing some. The sample has under 130,000 clones; roughly 92% are singletons. This TCR was recovered from a female donor with multiple sclerosis, enrolled in a pregnancy study. Sequenced here: peripheral blood, sampled after pregnancy. This chain uses TRBV30 with TRBJ2-6, with D possibly TRBD2 on 6 matching bases. The CDR3 DNA reads TGTGCCTGGGGAGGGAAGGGTAAGGCGTCCGGGGCCAACGTCCTGACTTTC. Translated: CAWGGKGKASGANVLTF.